Sequencing of this T cell receptor (beta chain) was carried out in a study of technical replicates of blood from a handful of donors. Using immunoSEQ multiplex PCR, the repertoire was profiled, and TCRdb retains in-frame clones only, with some absent. The sample lists around 93,000 clones, roughly 95% occurring once. Sequenced: T cells isolated from PBMCs. This clonotype was sampled from a human donor in good health.

CDR3 protein: CASSVAGGSYNEQFF. In DNA, the CDR3 is TGTGCCAGCAGTGTAGCGGGGGGCTCCTACAATGAGCAGTTCTTC. This chain connects TRBV6-1 to TRBJ2-1; the match to TRBD2 covers 10 bases. The J segment lost 0 bases and the V segment lost 4 bases, leaving 0 bases of the junction unmatched. CDR3 size: 15 residues. Germline-derived CDR1 and CDR2 are MNHNS and SASEGT.